Shown below are 14 T cell receptor beta chains from a single sample sequenced in a study of OX40 agonist ivuxolimab in advanced cancers. This table comes from immunoSEQ multiplex PCR, and its TCRdb copy is limited to in-frame clones, with some not included. The table has 20,000 to 25,000 clones, 84% seen once. This sample comprised CD4+ or CD8+ T cells sorted from blood, obtained in a trial of the OX40 agonist ivuxolimab. The source of these receptors is an adult with an advanced solid tumor such as melanoma, head and neck, liver or kidney cancer.

V usage is TRBV7-8 and J usage is TRBJ2-5; TRBD2 aligns across 10 bases. Germline CDR1 is SGHVS and CDR2 is FQNEAQ. Losses at the gene ends were 4 bases for V and 5 bases for J; bases not matched to a gene: 7. The CDR3 extends over 15 amino acids. Here the CDR3 reads CASSSAGGSSETQYF. The CDR3, as DNA: TGTGCCAGCAGCTCAGCGGGGGGGTCTTCGGAGACCCAGTACTTC.

The chain has TRBV11-1 and TRBJ2-1; TRBD2 matches 10 bases. The V and J ends lost 6 bases and 6 bases, in that order; junction bases with no gene match: 8. CDR3 length: 15 amino acids. Germline assignment: CDR1 SGHAT and CDR2 FQDESV (reference sequence). As DNA, the CDR3 is TGTGCCAGCAGTCGCCGCAGCGGGGGGGCCAATGAGCAGTTCTTC. Its translation: CASSRRSGGANEQFF.

The chain's CDR3 is CASSYSIGGLNEQFF. In DNA, the CDR3 is TGTGCCAGCAGTTACTCGATCGGAGGGCTGAATGAGCAGTTCTTC. The genes are TRBV6-5 and TRBJ2-1, with D tentatively TRBD2 (6 bases). Trimming left V 0 bases short and J 7 bases short, with 13 bases between. The CDR3 length is 15 residues. Germline CDR1 is MNHEY and CDR2 is SVGAGI.

This clone was picked up one time. The CDR3, as DNA: TGCAGCGTTGAAGATCTTGGTAATGAAAAACTGTTTTTT. Its translation: CSVEDLGNEKLFF. This rearrangement joins TRBV29-1 to TRBJ1-4; D gene unclear. This CDR3 has 13 amino acids. The V and J ends lost 0 bases and 4 bases respectively, with 6 bases between them. Germline CDR1 is SQVTM and CDR2 is ANQGSEA.

This chain uses TRBV5-8 with TRBJ2-7, with D perhaps TRBD2 (5 bases). Germline V lookup: CDR1 SGHTS, CDR2 YDEGEE. The CDR3 totals 13 residues. V lost 2 bases to trimming and J lost 5 bases, with 11 bases between them. CDR3 sequence (DNA): TGTGCCAGCAGCTTAACGGGGAGCGACGAGCAGTACTTC. As protein: CASSLTGSDEQYF.

The chain employs TRBV27 and TRBJ1-1; 8 bases fit TRBD1. The CDR3 runs 12 residues. Trimming took 6 bases from V and 5 from J; bases not matched to a gene: 2. Germline CDR1 reads MNHEY; CDR2 reads SMNVEV (reference sequence). CDR3 sequence (DNA): TGTGCCAGCAGGGACAGGGTTACTGAAGCTTTCTTT. Its translation is CASRDRVTEAFF.

The chain is built from TRBV19 and TRBJ2-1; 9 bases are a match to TRBD2. From germline, CDR1 is LNHDA and CDR2 SQIVND (reference sequence). With V trimmed by 7 bases and J by 10 bases, 11 bases remained unmatched. The CDR3 loop spans 14 amino acids. The CDR3 DNA follows: TGTGCCAGTATTCCCTCTTATAGCGGGGGAGAGCAGTTCTTC. Residues: CASIPSYSGGEQFF.

The V and J genes are TRBV5-6 and TRBJ2-7; D not certain. This CDR3 region has 13 residues. The V end lost 2 bases, the J end lost 0 bases, and 6 bases lay between the germline ends. Germline values: CDR1 SGHDT, CDR2 YYEEEE. CDR3 bases: TGTGCCAGCAGCTTTACAGACTCCTACGAGCAGTACTTC. Its protein product is CASSFTDSYEQYF.

This chain uses TRBV5-5 with TRBJ2-7; tentative D call: TRBD2 (6 bases). Germline lookup yields CDR1 SGHKS and CDR2 YYEKEE (reference sequence). The CDR3 sequence is 16 residues long. V was clipped by 4 bases and J by 0 bases, with 17 bases between them. As DNA, the CDR3 is TGTGCCAGCAGCCCGCGCGGGGCCATGTTCTCCTACGAGCAGTACTTC. Its translation: CASSPRGAMFSYEQYF.

V and J are TRBV9 and TRBJ1-1; D gene unclear. CDR1 is SGDLS, CDR2 YYNGEE, per germline. CDR3 size: 15 residues. The ends were cut back, 0 bases at V and 0 bases at J, with 9 bases in the middle. The DNA of the CDR3 is TGTGCCAGCAGCGTAGAGGAAGCCATGAACACTGAAGCTTTCTTT. As protein: CASSVEEAMNTEAFF.

The chain employs TRBV13 and TRBJ2-1; D may be TRBD1 (6 bases). The germline CDR1 and CDR2 sequences are PRHDT and FYEKMQ (reference sequence). Trimming shortened V by 4 bases and J by 5 bases, and 12 bases separated the two germline ends. This CDR3 region has 14 residues. Written as DNA, the CDR3 is TGTGCCAGCAGCTCCGGGACAAGAGACAATGAGCAGTTCTTC. Encoded protein: CASSSGTRDNEQFF.

The V call is TRBV7-2, the J call TRBJ2-7; TRBD1 matches 11 bases. The trim removed 2 bases at V and 2 bases at J, leaving 5 bases unmatched. The CDR3 consists of 16 residues. Germline loops: CDR1 SGHTA, CDR2 FQGNSA. CDR3 residues: CASSLTPGQGAYEQYF. CDR3 DNA sequence: TGTGCCAGCAGCTTAACTCCGGGACAGGGGGCCTACGAGCAGTACTTC.

The chain couples TRBV6-6 to TRBJ1-2; D is perhaps TRBD1 (5 bases). V was cut by 0 bases and J by 9 bases, with 14 bases left in between. The CDR3 consists of 14 residues. In germline, CDR1 is MNHNY, CDR2 SVGAGI (reference sequence). The chain's CDR3 is CASSYSGQGRSYTF. The CDR3 bases are TGTGCCAGCAGTTACTCGGGGCAGGGTAGGAGCTACACCTTC.

The V gene is TRBV5-6, the J gene TRBJ2-6, with D possibly matching TRBD1 (6 bases). Germline loops: CDR1 SGHDT, CDR2 YYEEEE. CDR3 size: 17 residues. Trimming left V 3 bases short and J 0 bases short, with 13 bases between. CDR3 residues: CASSSGQESSGANVLTF. The CDR3 region has the DNA TGTGCCAGCAGCTCGGGACAAGAGAGCTCTGGGGCCAACGTCCTGACTTTC.